These 9 T cell receptor beta chains were sequenced from one sample in a study of T-cell memory formation after mild COVID-19 (dated by TCRdb to the early 2020s). Library prep was done by 5' RACE. Sequencing was performed on an Illumina NovaSeq 6000. Starting from the raw public reads, TCRdb applied fastp trimming at Q25, assembled clones with MiXCR and retained in-frame beta chains. Records with the same CDR3 protein are collapsed into one entry carrying the most frequent genes and DNA. For this sample there are about 350,000 distinct CDR3 sequences; around 15% appear just once. The biggest ten clones account for over 20% of the sample. The specimen was PBMCs or a T cell subset sorted from them (not recorded which). The receptor source for this set is a man younger than 35 who had mild COVID-19 (a few samples of this study predate the infection). The sample titles of this study are shuffled in the database, so cell type and time point are left out; the donor was told from shared clones.

V is TRBV5-1 and J is TRBJ2-3; D tentatively reads TRBD1 or TRBD2 (5 bases each). The CDR3 extends over 14 amino acids. The V gene's germline CDR1 is SGHRS and CDR2 YFSETQ. V was shortened by 4 bases and J by 2 bases, with 11 bases between the two germline ends. CDR3 sequence (DNA): TGCGCCAGCAGCGCTGGGACCGCCACAGATACGCAGTATTTT. It encodes CASSAGTATDTQYF.

This clonotype came up many times. The chain joins TRBV10-2 to TRBJ2-4; D is uncertain. This CDR3 region has 13 residues. V lost 8 bases and J 1 base, leaving 9 bases between the germline ends. CDR1 is WSHSY, CDR2 SAAADI, per germline. The CDR3 sequence: CASRVGAKNIQYF. DNA for the CDR3: TGCGCCAGCCGGGTGGGGGCCAAAAACATTCAGTACTTC.

V and J are TRBV18 and TRBJ1-1; D call uncertain. V was cut by 2 bases and J by 4 bases, with 5 bases left in between. Germline V CDR1 and CDR2: KGHSH, LQKENI. The length of the CDR3 is 12 residues. This CDR3 reads CASSPEVTEAFF. CDR3 coding DNA: TGTGCCAGCTCACCAGAGGTCACTGAAGCTTTCTTT.

This clonotype turned up a few times. The chain joins TRBV29-1 to TRBJ2-2; D might be TRBD2 (5 bases). From germline, CDR1 is SQVTM and CDR2 ANQGSEA. V was shortened by 7 bases and J by 0 bases, with 15 bases between the two germline ends. The CDR3 is 15 residues long. Here the CDR3 reads CSASLVFPNTGELFF. The CDR3 nucleotides read TGCAGCGCTAGCTTGGTGTTCCCGAACACCGGGGAGCTGTTTTTT.

The CDR3 region has the DNA TGTGCCAGCAGCTTAGGCTCACTGCCTGATACGCAGTATTTT. Translated, it gives CASSLGSLPDTQYF. The J gene is TRBJ2-3, the V gene TRBV13; D remains unclear. The V end lost 0 bases, the J end lost 6 bases, and 10 bases lay between the germline ends. Germline V gene sequence: CDR1 PRHDT, CDR2 FYEKMQ (reference sequence). The CDR3 totals 14 residues.

This clonotype appeared a few times. The chain combines TRBV14 with TRBJ2-2; D is possibly TRBD1 (6 bases). Per the germline V gene, CDR1 is SGHDN and CDR2 is FVKESK. The germline V and J ends were trimmed by 4 bases and 1 base, with 22 bases remaining between them. The CDR3 runs to 19 residues. CDR3 amino acids: CASSRRLGHHMRNTGELFF. The CDR3 DNA sequence: TGTGCCAGCAGCCGGAGATTGGGACACCACATGAGGAACACCGGGGAGCTGTTTTTT. The full variable domain, in which reference TRBV14 and TRBJ2-2 provide the parts outside the CDR3, is EAGVTQFPSHSVIEKGQTVTLRCDPISGHDNLYWYRRVMGKEIKFLLHFVKESKQDESGMPNNRFLAERTGGTYSTLKVQPAELEDSGVYFCASSRRLGHHMRNTGELFFGEGSRLTVL.

V is TRBV4-2 and J is TRBJ1-2; D gene uncertain. Deletions cut 1 base from V and 4 bases from J, with 13 bases between. The CDR3 totals 15 residues. Looked up from germline, CDR1 is LGHNA and CDR2 is YNFKEQ. The CDR3 loop is CASSQVVMGGYGYTF. For the CDR3, the DNA is TGTGCCAGCAGCCAAGTTGTAATGGGCGGCTATGGCTACACCTTC.

This clonotype was recorded many times. This chain uses TRBV6-5 with TRBJ2-2, with D possibly TRBD1 on 6 matching bases. This CDR3 comprises 13 residues. Trimming removed 8 bases at V and 0 bases at J, with 7 bases between. Germline-derived CDR1 and CDR2 are MNHEY and SVGAGI. CDR3 sequence (DNA): TGTGCCAGCTACAGGGCGAACACCGGGGAGCTGTTTTTT. Its translation: CASYRANTGELFF.

This clonotype was seen a few times. V gene TRBV4-1 combines with J gene TRBJ2-7; D not resolved. Per the germline V gene, CDR1 is MGHRA and CDR2 is YSYEKL. V lost 2 bases and J lost 4, with 12 bases in between. This CDR3 region has 14 residues. Here the CDR3 DNA reads TGCGCCAGCAGCCAATGGCAAGCCTCATACGAGCAGTACTTC. Its translation: CASSQWQASYEQYF.